A selection of T cell receptor beta chains follows, all from one sample in a study of blood T cells in healthy people across ages. TCRdb reprocessed the 5' RACE reads via MiXCR and lists one record per CDR3 protein. Of hundreds of thousands of distinct CDR3 sequences in the sample, about half are singletons; the top ten hold around a third. Sample: blood. The receptors were sampled from a woman between 55 and 75 years old in good health. Each CDR3 is given with its conserved first and last residue. A D gene is named only where the DNA matches it firmly. Only part of the rows carry a size: once, few, many, or a class if the clone is expanded.

TRBJ2-7 | TRBV9 | few | - | CASSVGGTASSYEQYF | TGTGCCAGCAGCGTAGGCGGGACAGCCAGCTCCTACGAGCAGTACTTC
TRBJ2-3 | TRBV9 | - | - | CASSGPSTDTQYF | TGTGCCAGCAGCGGCCCTAGCACAGATACGCAGTATTTT
TRBJ2-7 | TRBV7-9 | - | - | CASSRSGEYEQYF | TGTGCCAGCAGCCGGTCGGGGGAGTACGAGCAGTACTTC
TRBJ1-4 | TRBV11-2 | - | - | CASSARSGSDNEKLFF | TGTGCCAGCAGCGCACGTTCGGGGTCTGATAATGAAAAACTGTTTTTT
TRBJ2-7 | TRBV7-3 | - | TRBD2 | CASSSRGLAGSSYNEQYF | TGTGCCAGCAGCTCCCGAGGGCTAGCGGGGAGCTCCTACAATGAGCAGTACTTC
TRBJ2-5 | TRBV5-4 | - | - | CASSLLGRNNEQYF | TGTGCCAGCAGCTTGTTGGGCAGAAACAATGAGCAGTACTTC
TRBJ2-7 | TRBV2 | - | - | CASSELSGANYEQYF | TGTGCCAGCAGTGAACTATCTGGGGCCAACTACGAGCAGTACTTC
TRBJ1-6 | TRBV5-1 | few | TRBD1 | CASSIWTGQNSPLHF | TGCGCCAGCAGCATCTGGACAGGGCAGAATTCACCCCTCCACTTT
TRBJ1-1 | TRBV2 | - | - | CASSRTEAFF | TGTGCCAGCTCCCGAACTGAAGCTTTCTTT
TRBJ2-7 | TRBV27 | few | - | CASSLSGQFSYEQYF | TGTGCCAGCAGTTTATCAGGACAGTTCTCCTACGAGCAGTACTTC
TRBJ2-7 | TRBV20-1 | - | TRBD2 | CSASLTTSGTYEQYF | TGCAGTGCTAGTTTGACTACTAGCGGCACCTACGAGCAGTACTTC
TRBJ2-5 | TRBV24-1 | few | TRBD1 | CATSDTGTDKKETQYF | TGTGCCACCAGTGATACCGGGACAGACAAGAAAGAGACCCAGTACTTC
TRBJ1-4 | TRBV7-2 | once | - | CASSRGLNEELFF | TGTGCCAGCAGCCGTGGTCTCAATGAAGAACTGTTTTTT
TRBJ2-3 | TRBV4-2 | - | TRBD2 | CASQGLADADTQYF | TGTGCCAGCCAGGGACTAGCGGACGCAGATACGCAGTATTTT
TRBJ1-4 | TRBV5-5 | - | - | CASSVRGSNEKLFF | TGTGCCAGCAGCGTACGCGGGAGTAATGAAAAACTGTTTTTT
TRBJ2-7 | TRBV28 | many | - | CASSVWDLAYEQYF | TGTGCCAGCAGTGTTTGGGATTTAGCCTACGAGCAGTACTTC
TRBJ2-1 | TRBV28 | - | TRBD2 | CASSPGLAGGGGEQFF | TGTGCCAGCAGCCCGGGACTAGCGGGAGGAGGGGGTGAGCAGTTCTTC
TRBJ2-7 | TRBV5-1 | - | - | CASSLASGSYEQYF | TGCGCCAGCAGCCTCGCCAGCGGCTCCTACGAGCAGTACTTC
TRBJ2-7 | TRBV28 | few | - | CASGRIRGEDEQYF | TGTGCCAGCGGAAGAATCAGGGGAGAGGACGAGCAGTACTTC
TRBJ2-1 | TRBV10-3 | - | TRBD2 | CAISGPGLAGVNEQFF | TGTGCCATCAGTGGCCCGGGACTAGCGGGAGTCAATGAGCAGTTCTTC
TRBJ1-1 | TRBV10-3 | - | - | CAISESIRAEGAFF | TGTGCCATCAGTGAGTCGATCAGGGCAGAGGGAGCTTTCTTT
TRBJ2-1 | TRBV4-3 | - | TRBD1 | CASSQDLPTGTGKNEQFF | TGCGCCAGCAGCCAAGATTTACCCACCGGGACAGGGAAAAATGAGCAGTTCTTC
TRBJ2-7 | TRBV13 | few | TRBD1 | CASSLGGQGVYEQYF | TGTGCCAGCAGCTTAGGGGGACAGGGGGTCTACGAGCAGTACTTC
TRBJ2-5 | TRBV27 | - | - | CASSSIQETQYF | TGTGCCAGCAGTTCCATACAAGAGACCCAGTACTTC
TRBJ2-6 | TRBV6-6 | - | - | CASLDRKDSGANVLTF | TGTGCCAGCCTAGACAGGAAAGACTCTGGGGCCAACGTCCTGACTTTC
TRBJ2-1 | TRBV4-2 | few | TRBD2 | CASSQDPGTSGRIWEQFF | TGTGCCAGCAGCCAAGATCCCGGCACTAGCGGGAGGATATGGGAGCAGTTCTTC
TRBJ1-4 | TRBV7-2 | few | TRBD1 | CASSFRDRVEKLFF | TGTGCCAGCAGCTTCCGGGACAGGGTTGAAAAACTGTTTTTT
TRBJ2-3 | TRBV5-1 | - | TRBD2 | CASSSPSGKGPHTDTQYF | TGCGCCAGCAGCTCTCCCAGCGGGAAGGGCCCCCACACAGATACGCAGTATTTT
TRBJ1-2 | TRBV7-2 | - | - | CASSPVVSARDYGYTF | TGTGCCAGCAGCCCAGTCGTGTCCGCCCGGGACTATGGCTACACCTTC
TRBJ2-7 | TRBV7-2 | - | - | CASSFPGVWYSGQYF | TGTGCCAGCAGTTTCCCCGGCGTATGGTATAGTGGGCAGTACTTC
TRBJ2-7 | TRBV15 | once | - | CATSKRETTYEQYF | TGTGCCACCAGCAAACGGGAGACGACCTACGAGCAGTACTTC
TRBJ1-6 | TRBV20-1 | - | - | CSADYIRDNSPLHF | TGCAGTGCCGACTACATACGGGATAATTCACCCCTCCACTTT
TRBJ2-7 | TRBV27 | - | - | CASRAGAVTYEQYF | TGTGCCAGCCGCGCCGGCGCGGTCACCTACGAGCAGTACTTC
TRBJ2-1 | TRBV7-2 | few | - | CASSLTSFYEQFF | TGTGCCAGCAGCTTGACTAGTTTCTATGAGCAGTTCTTC
TRBJ2-5 | TRBV5-1 | - | - | CASSQLGYAQKTQYF | TGCGCCAGCAGCCAACTAGGTTACGCACAAAAGACCCAGTACTTC
TRBJ2-7 | TRBV7-6 | - | TRBD1 | CASSLGQGHTYEQYF | TGTGCCAGCAGCTTGGGACAGGGCCACACCTACGAGCAGTACTTC
TRBJ2-3 | TRBV18 | - | - | CASSPRREIDTQYF | TGTGCCAGCTCACCAAGGAGGGAAATAGATACGCAGTATTTT
TRBJ2-1 | TRBV19 | - | TRBD1 | CASSMADRGGYNEQFF | TGTGCCAGTAGTATGGCGGACAGGGGGGGGTACAATGAGCAGTTCTTC
TRBJ2-1 | TRBV20-1 | once | - | CSATHSHNEQFF | TGCAGTGCAACCCACTCCCACAATGAGCAGTTCTTC
TRBJ2-1 | TRBV20-1 | - | TRBD2 | CSAREGFPGLAFWQFF | TGCAGTGCTAGAGAAGGGTTCCCGGGACTAGCGTTCTGGCAGTTCTTC
TRBJ2-1 | TRBV20-1 | few | - | CSARDGGLGNEQFF | TGCAGTGCTAGAGATGGGGGGCTCGGGAATGAGCAGTTCTTC
TRBJ2-5 | TRBV28 | - | TRBD2 | CASSLHGLANQETQYF | TGTGCCAGCAGTTTACATGGACTAGCAAACCAAGAGACCCAGTACTTC
TRBJ2-5 | TRBV7-2 | few | - | CASSSPGRAKTQYF | TGTGCCAGCAGCTCCCCTGGCAGGGCCAAGACCCAGTACTTC
TRBJ2-5 | TRBV6-1 | - | - | CASSVGTQKETQYF | TGTGCCAGCAGTGTCGGGACACAAAAAGAGACCCAGTACTTC
TRBJ1-2 | TRBV6-6 | few | TRBD1 | CASEQGFYGYTF | TGTGCCAGCGAACAGGGGTTCTATGGCTACACCTTC
TRBJ2-3 | TRBV6-2/TRBV6-3 | few | TRBD2 | CASSYSASGRTLRDTDTQYF | TGTGCCAGCAGTTACTCGGCTAGCGGGAGGACCCTACGTGACACAGATACGCAGTATTTT
TRBJ1-2 | TRBV20-1 | - | - | CSAEGVRGGSSDNYGYTF | TGCAGTGCTGAAGGGGTCCGCGGGGGGTCATCGGATAACTATGGCTACACCTTC
TRBJ2-1 | TRBV10-3 | - | - | CAISSGRGETQFF | TGTGCCATCAGTTCAGGGAGAGGAGAGACCCAGTTCTTC
TRBJ2-3 | TRBV4-3 | few | - | CASSQDLVQTDTQYF | TGCGCCAGCAGCCAAGATTTGGTGCAAACAGATACGCAGTATTTT
TRBJ2-3 | TRBV10-3 | - | TRBD2 | CAISGGSGSRIDTQYF | TGTGCCATCAGTGGGGGTAGCGGGAGCAGGATAGATACGCAGTATTTT
TRBJ2-1 | TRBV12-3/TRBV12-4 | - | - | CASSFKLFKFF | TGTGCCAGCAGTTTTAAACTATTCAAGTTCTTC
TRBJ2-3 | TRBV20-1 | - | - | CSASYRLDGTDTQYF | TGCAGTGCTTCCTACCGACTAGACGGCACAGATACGCAGTATTTT
TRBJ2-7 | TRBV30 | - | - | CAWSILGTGAYEQYF | TGTGCCTGGAGTATCCTGGGGACTGGAGCCTACGAGCAGTACTTC
TRBJ2-1 | TRBV5-1 | few | TRBD2 | CASSPRGAGGLHEQFF | TGCGCCAGCAGCCCTCGAGGGGCGGGAGGATTACATGAGCAGTTCTTC